One and the same sample provided the 20 T cell receptor beta chains below, sequenced in a study of T cell repertoires in cytomegalovirus infection. One entry per CDR3 protein results from TCRdb running MiXCR on the reads. The data contain about 570,000 distinct CDR3 sequences, about 40% of them singletons. Their specific antigens are unknown. The source material was cultured PBMCs, sampled from culture after CMV antigen stimulation. The receptors stem from a human donor in good health (CMV status not recorded). Some clones in this sample may be carry-over from other donors' samples.

This clonotype was observed a single time. The chain joins TRBV2 to TRBJ2-3; D ambiguous. The CDR3 extends over 14 amino acids. V dropped 6 bases and J dropped 2 bases, with 12 bases sitting between them. In germline, CDR1 is SNHLY, CDR2 FYNNEI. CDR3 residues: CASRPTIYTDTQYF. The CDR3 nucleotides are TGTGCCAGCAGACCCACCATCTACACAGATACGCAGTATTTT.

At least ten counts were recorded for this clonotype. The chain couples TRBV7-8 to TRBJ2-7; D uncertain. Germline V gene sequence: CDR1 SGHVS, CDR2 FQNEAQ. The CDR3 extends over 13 amino acids. The V end was cut by 0 bases, the J end by 3 bases, with 6 bases between. The CDR3 region has the DNA TGTGCCAGCAGCTTAGCGCACGACTACGAGCAGTACTTC. Translating gives CASSLAHDYEQYF.

The chain employs TRBV7-8 and TRBJ2-4; tentative D call: TRBD1 (5 bases). Per germline, CDR1 SGHVS and CDR2 FQNEAQ. This CDR3 is built from 19 residues. Deletions cut 5 bases from V and 0 bases from J, with 23 bases between. The CDR3 region is CASSRLESFRQTAKNIQYF. CDR3 in DNA: TGTGCCAGCAGCCGACTCGAAAGCTTTAGACAGACAGCCAAAAACATTCAGTACTTC.

V gene TRBV6-5 combines with J gene TRBJ1-6; 11 bases agree with TRBD1. Per germline, CDR1 MNHEY and CDR2 SVGAGI. The CDR3 totals 15 residues. V shed 5 bases and J 9 bases; nucleotides not matched to a gene: 6. The CDR3 nucleotides are TGTGCCAGCAGTGAAGAAGGGACAGGGGGTTCACCCCTCCACTTT. As protein: CASSEEGTGGSPLHF.

This clonotype was observed a few times. This chain links TRBV7-9 with TRBJ2-5; perhaps TRBD2 as D (6 bases). The CDR3 has 15 amino acids. Germline V gives CDR1 SEHNR, CDR2 FQNEAQ (reference sequence). The V gene lost 0 bases and the J gene lost 4 bases, with 12 bases spanning the gap. CDR3 residues: CASSLAHPGGETQYF. DNA for the CDR3: TGTGCCAGCAGCTTAGCGCACCCCGGGGGAGAGACCCAGTACTTC.

This chain uses TRBV18 with TRBJ1-5, with D possibly TRBD1 on 6 matching bases. CDR3 length: 15 amino acids. Between the trimmed V and J ends, which lost 3 bases and 6 bases, there was a span of 15 bases. The germline gives CDR1 KGHSH, CDR2 LQKENI. The CDR3 reads CASSPKTGSTQPQHF. In DNA, the CDR3 is TGTGCCAGCTCACCCAAAACAGGGTCGACTCAGCCCCAGCATTTT.

The V and J genes are TRBV6-2 or TRBV6-3 and TRBJ2-6, with D maybe TRBD1 (6 bases). V was shortened by 5 bases and J by 4 bases, with 18 bases between the two germline ends. This CDR3 spans 17 amino acids. Germline V CDR1 and CDR2: MNHEY, SVGEGT. The CDR3 here is CASSLRAQGSGANVLTF. Here the CDR3 DNA reads TGTGCCAGCAGTCTTCGAGCTCAGGGGTCCGGGGCCAACGTCCTGACTTTC.

The V and J genes are TRBV29-1 and TRBJ1-2, with unresolved D. From germline, CDR1 is SQVTM and CDR2 ANQGSEA. This CDR3 has 16 residues. V gave up 3 bases and J gave up 5 bases, with 22 bases separating them. CDR3 region: CSVEAKGRLGYYGYTF. Here the CDR3 DNA reads TGCAGCGTTGAGGCTAAAGGACGCCTGGGCTATTATGGCTACACCTTC.

This clonotype came up once. The chain links TRBV6-8 to TRBJ1-6, with 8 bases that match TRBD1. The CDR3 spans 14 residues. Germline trimming cut 5 bases from V and 9 bases from J; bases unmatched to any gene: 6. Germline-derived CDR1 and CDR2 are MNHGY and SAAAGT. In DNA form, the CDR3 reads TGTGCCAGCAGTATCGACAGGGGAACTTCACCCCTCCACTTT. Its translation: CASSIDRGTSPLHF.

This clonotype occurred many times. This chain uses TRBV7-2 with TRBJ2-3, with 14 bases aligning to TRBD2. V trimming: 5 bases; J trimming: 9 bases; junction bases outside the gene matches: 7. This CDR3 is built from 15 residues. The germline CDR1 and CDR2 sequences are SGHTA and FQGNSA. This CDR3 is CASSPGLAGVGTQYF. DNA of the CDR3: TGTGCCAGCAGCCCGGGACTAGCGGGAGTTGGCACGCAGTATTTT.

The CDR3 bases are TGTGCCAGCAGTCTACTTCCCGGGACTAGCGGGGGGGCCTCTGAGTTCTTC. Its protein product is CASSLLPGTSGGASEFF. This chain uses TRBV28 with TRBJ2-1; 16 bases map to TRBD2. J was trimmed by 14 bases and V by 5 bases; bases with no gene match: 15. Germline assignment: CDR1 MDHEN and CDR2 SYDVKM. CDR3 length equals 17 residues.

In its sample, this clonotype was seen a few times. The chain uses TRBV7-8 and TRBJ1-3, with 9 bases aligning to TRBD1. V shed 5 bases and J 11 bases; nucleotides not matched to a gene: 13. The CDR3 is 15 residues long. Per the germline V gene, CDR1 is SGHVS and CDR2 is FQNEAQ. The chain's CDR3 is CASSTSGTGRMAIYF. In DNA, the CDR3 is TGTGCCAGCAGCACCTCCGGGACAGGGAGAATGGCCATATATTTT.

The chain recombines TRBV11-2 with TRBJ2-5; D is undetermined. Per the germline V gene, CDR1 is SGHAT and CDR2 is FQNNGV. V was pared by 1 base and J by 5 bases, with 17 bases between. This CDR3 spans 16 amino acids. CDR3 bases: TGTGCCAGCAGCTTAGTAGCTTCAGTGTTCCGTGAGACCCAGTACTTC. Translated, it gives CASSLVASVFRETQYF.

The chain is built from TRBV27 and TRBJ2-1; D ambiguous. Between the trimmed V and J ends, which lost 8 bases and 7 bases, there was a span of 9 bases. There are 11 residues in the CDR3. Germline V gene data show CDR1 as MNHEY and CDR2 as SMNVEV (reference sequence). The CDR3 sequence: CASGPRNEQFF. The DNA for the CDR3 is TGTGCCAGCGGACCGAGAAATGAGCAGTTCTTC.

This clonotype appeared many times. The rearrangement links TRBV7-2 to TRBJ1-4, with 8 bases aligning to TRBD1. Germline assignment: CDR1 SGHTA and CDR2 FQGNSA. CDR3 size: 15 residues. V lost 5 bases and J lost 3; bases outside the gene matches: 5. The CDR3, as DNA: TGTGCCAGCAGCCCAGGGGGCCCTTCTAATGAAAAACTGTTTTTT. Translation: CASSPGGPSNEKLFF.

J is TRBJ2-7 and V is TRBV7-2, with TRBD1 identical over 10 bases. The J segment lost 3 bases and the V segment lost 1 base, leaving 15 bases of the junction unmatched. The CDR3 loop spans 19 amino acids. Germline-derived CDR1 and CDR2 are SGHTA and FQGNSA. CDR3 region: CASSLEWYRGQGISYEQYF. Here the CDR3 DNA reads TGTGCCAGCAGCTTAGAATGGTATAGGGGACAGGGGATTAGCTACGAGCAGTACTTC.

V and J are TRBV6-6 and TRBJ2-3; D is ambiguous. This CDR3 comprises 14 residues. V was clipped by 3 bases and J by 3 bases, with 10 bases between them. CDR1 is MNHNY and CDR2 is SVGAGI in the germline V gene (reference sequence). CDR3 sequence: CASSYQTGTDTQYF. CDR3 DNA sequence: TGTGCCAGCAGTTATCAAACCGGGACAGATACGCAGTATTTT.

This clonotype was observed a few times. V is TRBV6-1 and J is TRBJ2-3, with a weak D call TRBD2 (7 bases). V was clipped by 6 bases and J by 2 bases, with 12 bases between them. The CDR3 sequence is 14 residues long. The germline gives CDR1 MNHNS, CDR2 SASEGT. The CDR3 region is CASRGEGDTDTQYF. As DNA, the CDR3 is TGTGCCAGCAGGGGGGAGGGGGACACAGATACGCAGTATTTT.

Remarks on this clonotype: One junction end does not reproduce the germline sequence, and a read error may be involved. The chain employs TRBV2 and TRBJ2-5, with no clear D. CDR1 is SNHLY and CDR2 is FYNNEI in the germline V gene. CDR3 length: 10 residues. In DNA form, the CDR3 reads TGTGCCAGCGGTGACGAGACCCAGTACTTC. This encodes CASGDETQYF.

This clonotype was recorded a few times. V and J are TRBV12-3 or TRBV12-4 and TRBJ2-7; D call uncertain. With 5 bases removed from V and 4 bases from J, the gap between germline ends came to 9 bases. The CDR3 runs 12 residues. The CDR3 DNA follows: TGTGCCAGCAGTCGAAGCCTATACGAGCAGTACTTC. Amino acids: CASSRSLYEQYF.